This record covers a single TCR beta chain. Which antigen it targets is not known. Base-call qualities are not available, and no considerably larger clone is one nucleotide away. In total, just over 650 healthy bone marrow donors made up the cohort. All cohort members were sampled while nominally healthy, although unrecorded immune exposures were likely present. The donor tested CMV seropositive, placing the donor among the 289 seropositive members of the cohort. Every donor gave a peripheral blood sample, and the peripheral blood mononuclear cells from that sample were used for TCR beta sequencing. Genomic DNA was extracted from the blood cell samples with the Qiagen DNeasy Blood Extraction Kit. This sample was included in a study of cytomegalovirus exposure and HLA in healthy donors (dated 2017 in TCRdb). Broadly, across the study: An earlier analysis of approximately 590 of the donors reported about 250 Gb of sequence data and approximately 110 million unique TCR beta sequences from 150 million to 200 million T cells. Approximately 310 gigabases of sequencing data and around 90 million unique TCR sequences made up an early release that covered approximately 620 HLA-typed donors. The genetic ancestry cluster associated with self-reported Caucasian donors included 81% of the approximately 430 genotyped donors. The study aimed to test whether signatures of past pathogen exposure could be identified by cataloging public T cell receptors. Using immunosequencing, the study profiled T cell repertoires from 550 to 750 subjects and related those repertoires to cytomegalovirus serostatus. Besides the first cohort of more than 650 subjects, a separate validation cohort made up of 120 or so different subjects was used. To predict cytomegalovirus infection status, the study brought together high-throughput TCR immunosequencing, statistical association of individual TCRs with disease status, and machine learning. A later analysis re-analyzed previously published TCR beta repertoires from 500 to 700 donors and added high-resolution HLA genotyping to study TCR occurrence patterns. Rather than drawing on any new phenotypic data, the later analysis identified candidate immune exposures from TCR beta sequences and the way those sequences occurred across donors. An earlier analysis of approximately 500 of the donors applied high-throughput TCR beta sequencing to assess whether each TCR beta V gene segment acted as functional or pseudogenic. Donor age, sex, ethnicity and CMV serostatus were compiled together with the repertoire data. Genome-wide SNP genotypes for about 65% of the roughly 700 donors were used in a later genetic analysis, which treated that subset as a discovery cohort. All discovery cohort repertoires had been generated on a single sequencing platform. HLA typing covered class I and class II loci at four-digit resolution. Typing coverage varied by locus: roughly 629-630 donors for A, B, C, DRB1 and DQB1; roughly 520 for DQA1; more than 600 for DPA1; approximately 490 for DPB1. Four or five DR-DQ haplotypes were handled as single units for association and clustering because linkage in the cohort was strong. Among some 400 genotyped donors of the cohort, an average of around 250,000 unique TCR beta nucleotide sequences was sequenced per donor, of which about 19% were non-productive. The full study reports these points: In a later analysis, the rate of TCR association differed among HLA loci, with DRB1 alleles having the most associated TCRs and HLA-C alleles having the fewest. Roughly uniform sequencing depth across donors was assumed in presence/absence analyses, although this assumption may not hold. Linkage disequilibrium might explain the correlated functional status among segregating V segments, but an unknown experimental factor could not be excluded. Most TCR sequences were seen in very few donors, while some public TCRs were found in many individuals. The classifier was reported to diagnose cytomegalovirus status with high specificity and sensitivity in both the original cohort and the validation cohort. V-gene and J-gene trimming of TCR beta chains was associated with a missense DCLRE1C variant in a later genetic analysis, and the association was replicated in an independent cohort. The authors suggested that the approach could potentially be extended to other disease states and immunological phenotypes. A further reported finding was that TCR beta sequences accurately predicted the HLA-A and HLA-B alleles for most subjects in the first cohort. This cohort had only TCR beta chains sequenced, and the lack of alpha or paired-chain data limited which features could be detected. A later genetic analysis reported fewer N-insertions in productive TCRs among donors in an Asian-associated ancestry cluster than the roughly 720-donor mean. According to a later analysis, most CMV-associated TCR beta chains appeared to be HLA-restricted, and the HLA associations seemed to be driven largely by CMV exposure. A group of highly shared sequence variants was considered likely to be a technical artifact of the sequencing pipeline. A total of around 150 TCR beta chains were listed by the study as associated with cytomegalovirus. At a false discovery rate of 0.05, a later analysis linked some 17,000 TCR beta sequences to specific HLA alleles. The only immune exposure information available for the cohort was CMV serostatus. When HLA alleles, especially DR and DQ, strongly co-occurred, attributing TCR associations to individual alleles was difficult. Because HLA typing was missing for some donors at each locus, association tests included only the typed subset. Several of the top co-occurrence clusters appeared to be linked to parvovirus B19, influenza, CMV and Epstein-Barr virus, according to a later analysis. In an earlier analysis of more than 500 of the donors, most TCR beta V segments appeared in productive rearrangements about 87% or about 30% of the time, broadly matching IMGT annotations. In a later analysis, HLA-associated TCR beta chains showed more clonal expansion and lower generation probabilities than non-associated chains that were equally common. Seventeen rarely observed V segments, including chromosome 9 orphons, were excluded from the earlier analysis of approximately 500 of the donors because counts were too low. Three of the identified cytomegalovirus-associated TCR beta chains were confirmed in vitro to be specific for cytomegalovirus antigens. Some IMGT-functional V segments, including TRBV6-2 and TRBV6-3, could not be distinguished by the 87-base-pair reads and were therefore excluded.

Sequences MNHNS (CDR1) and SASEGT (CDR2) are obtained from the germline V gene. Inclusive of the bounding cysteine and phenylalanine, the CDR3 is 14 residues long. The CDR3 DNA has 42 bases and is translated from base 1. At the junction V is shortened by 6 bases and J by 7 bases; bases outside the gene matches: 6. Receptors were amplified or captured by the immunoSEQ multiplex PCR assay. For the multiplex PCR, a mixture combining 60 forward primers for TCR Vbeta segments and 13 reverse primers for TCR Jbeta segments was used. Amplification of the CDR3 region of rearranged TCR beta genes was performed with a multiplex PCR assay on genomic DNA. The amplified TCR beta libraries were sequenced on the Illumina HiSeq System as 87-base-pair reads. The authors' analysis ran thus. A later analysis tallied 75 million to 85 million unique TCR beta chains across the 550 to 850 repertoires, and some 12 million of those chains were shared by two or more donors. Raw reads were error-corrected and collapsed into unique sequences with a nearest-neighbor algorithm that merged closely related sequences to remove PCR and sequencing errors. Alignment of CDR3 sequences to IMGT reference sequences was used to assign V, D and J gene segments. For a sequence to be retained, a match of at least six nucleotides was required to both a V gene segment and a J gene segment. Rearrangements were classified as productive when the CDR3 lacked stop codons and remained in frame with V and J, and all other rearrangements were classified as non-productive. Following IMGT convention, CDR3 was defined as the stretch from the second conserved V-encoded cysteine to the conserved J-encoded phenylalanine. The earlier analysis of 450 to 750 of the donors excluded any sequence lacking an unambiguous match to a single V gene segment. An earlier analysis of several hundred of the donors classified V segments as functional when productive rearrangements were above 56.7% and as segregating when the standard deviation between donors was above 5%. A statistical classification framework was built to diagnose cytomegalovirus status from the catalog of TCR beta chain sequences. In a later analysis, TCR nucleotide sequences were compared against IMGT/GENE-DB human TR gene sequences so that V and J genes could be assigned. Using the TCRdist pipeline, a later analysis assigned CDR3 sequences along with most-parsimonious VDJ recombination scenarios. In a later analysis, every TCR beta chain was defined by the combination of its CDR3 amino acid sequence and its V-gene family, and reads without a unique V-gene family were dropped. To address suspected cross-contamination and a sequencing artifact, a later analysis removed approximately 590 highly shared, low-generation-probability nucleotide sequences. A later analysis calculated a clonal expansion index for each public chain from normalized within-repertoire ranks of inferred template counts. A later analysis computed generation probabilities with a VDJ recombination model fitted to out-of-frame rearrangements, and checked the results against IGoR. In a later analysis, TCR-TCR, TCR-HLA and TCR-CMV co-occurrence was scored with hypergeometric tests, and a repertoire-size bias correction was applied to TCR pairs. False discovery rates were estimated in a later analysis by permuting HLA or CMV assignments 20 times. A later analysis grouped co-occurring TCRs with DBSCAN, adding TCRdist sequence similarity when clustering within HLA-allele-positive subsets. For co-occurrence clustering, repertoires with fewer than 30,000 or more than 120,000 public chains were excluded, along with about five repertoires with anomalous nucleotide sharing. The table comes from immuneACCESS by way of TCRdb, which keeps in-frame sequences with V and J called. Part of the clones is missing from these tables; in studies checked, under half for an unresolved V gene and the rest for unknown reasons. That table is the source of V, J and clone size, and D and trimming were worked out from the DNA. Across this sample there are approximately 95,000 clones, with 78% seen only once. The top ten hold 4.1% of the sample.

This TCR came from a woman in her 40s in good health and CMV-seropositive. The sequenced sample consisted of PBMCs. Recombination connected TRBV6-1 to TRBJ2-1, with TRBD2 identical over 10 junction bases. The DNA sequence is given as TGTGCCAGCAGGAGCTTTAGCGGGAGGAATGAGCAGTTCTTC. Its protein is CASRSFSGRNEQFF.